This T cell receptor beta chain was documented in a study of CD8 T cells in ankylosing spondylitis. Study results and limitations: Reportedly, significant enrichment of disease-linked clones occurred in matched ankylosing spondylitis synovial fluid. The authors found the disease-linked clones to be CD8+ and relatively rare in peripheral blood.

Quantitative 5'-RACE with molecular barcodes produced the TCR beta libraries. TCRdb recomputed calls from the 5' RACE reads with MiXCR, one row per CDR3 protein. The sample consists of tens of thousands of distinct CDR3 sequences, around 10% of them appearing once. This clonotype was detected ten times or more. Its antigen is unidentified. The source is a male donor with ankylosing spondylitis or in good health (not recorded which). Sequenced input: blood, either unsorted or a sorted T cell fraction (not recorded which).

The CDR3 sequence is CASSIGPLPAEAFF. The CDR3 DNA sequence: TGTGCCAGTAGTATCGGACCACTACCGGCTGAAGCTTTCTTT. This chain joins TRBV19 and TRBJ1-1, with no clear D. CDR3 length: 14 amino acids. Trimming left V 3 bases short and J 6 bases short, with 14 bases between. Looked up from germline, CDR1 is LNHDA and CDR2 is SQIVND (reference sequence).